This entry concerns a single TCR beta chain. The CDR3 covers 13 residues. Germline assignment: CDR1 SQVTM and CDR2 ANQGSEA. Trimming removed 7 bases at V and 4 bases at J, with 16 bases between. Only in-frame clones appear in the TCRdb table, and some are missing; sequencing was by immunoSEQ multiplex PCR. The repertoire holds some 190,000 clones, with around 88% as singletons. The data derive from a study of Ad26.COV2.S vaccination and SARS-CoV-2 variants. This TCR derives from a human donor who had recovered from COVID-19. The gene calls are TRBV29-1 and TRBJ1-2; weak D call: TRBD1 (6 bases). This material consisted of peripheral blood, taken after recovery from COVID-19. CDR3 amino acids: CSAPLQGTYGYTF. In DNA, the CDR3 is TGCAGCGCCCCCCTCCAGGGGACCTATGGCTACACCTTC.